The 9 T cell receptor beta chains given below trace back to one sample, sequenced in a study of T cell responses to AZD1222 COVID-19 vaccine. The table came from immunoSEQ multiplex PCR; TCRdb's copy has only in-frame clones and leaves some out. The profile shows around 200,000 clones, approximately 94% of them singletons. Sample: peripheral blood, taken 28 days after the second AZD1222 dose. Receptor source: an adult who received the AZD1222 COVID-19 vaccine.

The chain combines TRBV4-1 with TRBJ2-5; D might be TRBD1 or TRBD2, each matching 6 bases. The V end lost 0 bases, the J end lost 4 bases, and 12 bases lay between the germline ends. Germline CDR1 is MGHRA and CDR2 is YSYEKL. This CDR3 contains 15 residues. The CDR3 nucleotides read TGCGCCAGCAGCCAAGAAGGGGGAGCGGGAGAGACCCAGTACTTC. This gives the protein CASSQEGGAGETQYF.

CDR3 sequence (DNA): TGCAGCGTTGAAGGCGACCTAGGACTAGCGGGAGGTGTGGATACGCAGTATTTT. Encoded protein: CSVEGDLGLAGGVDTQYF. The V and J genes are TRBV29-1 and TRBJ2-3; TRBD2 matches 14 bases. Per the germline V gene, CDR1 is SQVTM and CDR2 is ANQGSEA. The junction had 12 bases not matched to a gene; V was cut back by 1 base and J by 6 bases. The CDR3 consists of 18 residues.

The count of this clone is one. Written as DNA, the CDR3 is TGTGCAACAGGGCTAGTAAGGGATACGCAGTATTTT. Protein: CATGLVRDTQYF. The chain uses TRBV28 and TRBJ2-3; weak D call: TRBD1 (6 bases). The CDR3 consists of 12 residues. Looked up from germline, CDR1 is MDHEN and CDR2 is SYDVKM.

The chain is built from TRBV5-6 and TRBJ1-3; no definite D call. V was shortened by 1 base and J by 0 bases, with 8 bases between the two germline ends. The germline gives CDR1 SGHDT, CDR2 YYEEEE. CDR3 length: 15 amino acids. DNA for the CDR3: TGTGCCAGCAGCTTGCGGCGGAACTCTGGAAACACCATATATTTT. Its protein product is CASSLRRNSGNTIYF.

The CDR3 DNA sequence: TGTGCCAGCAGCTTCGCAGCGTGGGACGCCGAAGCTTTCTTT. As protein: CASSFAAWDAEAFF. This chain uses TRBV7-8 with TRBJ1-1; tentative D call: TRBD1 (5 bases). The CDR3 sequence is 14 residues long. V shed 3 bases and J shed 8 bases, with 16 bases lying between them. Germline assignment: CDR1 SGHVS and CDR2 FQNEAQ.

This chain connects TRBV20-1 to TRBJ1-1, with D possibly being TRBD1 (6 bases). The germline CDR1 and CDR2 sequences are DFQATT and SNEGSKA (reference sequence). The CDR3 sequence is 15 residues long. V lost 3 bases, J lost 3 bases, and 17 bases lay in between. CDR3 protein: CSASTATGVYTEAFF. In DNA, the CDR3 is TGCAGTGCTAGTACCGCGACAGGAGTTTACACTGAAGCTTTCTTT.

The rearrangement joins TRBV5-1 to TRBJ2-2, with D perhaps given as TRBD1 or TRBD2 (5 bases each). Trimming left V 0 bases short and J 4 bases short, with 10 bases between. Germline V lookup: CDR1 SGHRS, CDR2 YFSETQ. The CDR3 totals 15 residues. The CDR3 DNA is TGCGCCAGCAGCTTGGTAGTTGGGGGCACCGGGGAGCTGTTTTTT. Translated, it gives CASSLVVGGTGELFF.

The chain couples TRBV6-5 to TRBJ1-3; D perhaps matches TRBD1 (5 bases). The germline V and J ends were trimmed by 4 bases and 4 bases, with 17 bases remaining between them. CDR1 and CDR2 (germline): MNHEY, SVGAGI. This CDR3 region has 16 residues. The CDR3 reads CASSLSPQGRGNTIYF. The DNA for the CDR3 is TGTGCCAGCAGTTTGAGCCCTCAGGGCAGAGGAAACACCATATATTTT.

The CDR3 here is CASSSGSANYGYTF. The CDR3 DNA reads as TGTGCCAGTAGTTCAGGGTCGGCTAACTATGGCTACACCTTC. J is TRBJ1-2 and V is TRBV19; a possible D gene is TRBD1 (5 bases). This CDR3 is built from 14 residues. V was trimmed by 5 bases and J by 0 bases, leaving 10 bases between them. Germline V CDR1 and CDR2: LNHDA, SQIVND (reference sequence).